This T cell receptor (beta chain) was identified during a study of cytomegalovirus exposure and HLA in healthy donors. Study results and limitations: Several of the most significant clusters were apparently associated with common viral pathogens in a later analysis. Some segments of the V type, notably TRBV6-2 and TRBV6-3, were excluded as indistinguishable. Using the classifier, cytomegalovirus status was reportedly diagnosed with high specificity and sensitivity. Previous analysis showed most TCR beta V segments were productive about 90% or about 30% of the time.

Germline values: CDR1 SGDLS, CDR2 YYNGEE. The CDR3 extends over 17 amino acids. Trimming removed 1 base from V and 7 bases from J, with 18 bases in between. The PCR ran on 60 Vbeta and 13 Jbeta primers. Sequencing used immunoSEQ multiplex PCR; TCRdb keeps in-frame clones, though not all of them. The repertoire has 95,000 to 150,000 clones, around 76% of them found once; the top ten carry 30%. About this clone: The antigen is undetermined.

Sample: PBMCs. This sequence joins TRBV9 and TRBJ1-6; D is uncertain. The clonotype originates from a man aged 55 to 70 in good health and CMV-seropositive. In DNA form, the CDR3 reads TGTGCCAGCAGCGTAAGGCCAGGCCTCGCTCCGAATTCACCCCTCCACTTT. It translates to CASSVRPGLAPNSPLHF.